This T cell receptor beta chain originates from a study of blood T cells in healthy people across ages. Overall study results and limits: Age advanced and TCR beta diversity per million T cells fell, roughly linearly.

With respect to this clonotype: Its specificity is unknown.

CDR1 is MNHEY and CDR2 is SVGAGI in the germline V gene. This CDR3 is 14 amino acids long. V gave up 5 bases and J gave up 5 bases, with 13 bases separating them. A sample-barcoded 5' primer and a J-beta primer mix were used in a second PCR of roughly 7 to 11 cycles. TCRdb called the 5' RACE reads again in MiXCR, with one record for every CDR3 protein. This table has around 1.7 million distinct CDR3 sequences, roughly 30% appearing once. This chain joins TRBV6-5 and TRBJ2-1; D is ambiguous. This receptor was identified in a woman in her twenties or thirties in good health. Sample: blood. The CDR3 loop reads CASSDGRINNEQFF. The CDR3 DNA reads as TGTGCCAGCAGTGACGGCCGGATTAACAATGAGCAGTTCTTC.